This T cell receptor (beta chain) appears in the sequencing data of a study of blood T cell repertoires in COVID-19. This clone was observed a few times. Sequenced by immunoSEQ multiplex PCR; TCRdb stores in-frame clones only, minus some. The sample holds 110,000 or so clones, more than 75% seen once. Specimen: peripheral blood. The clonotype comes from a woman aged 40 to 49 with acute or convalescent COVID-19.

The CDR3 loop reads CASSVASGDSLNTGELFF. The CDR3 region has the DNA TGTGCCAGCAGCGTGGCAAGTGGGGACAGCTTGAACACCGGGGAGCTGTTTTTT. The chain recombines TRBV9 with TRBJ2-2; TRBD1 matches at 7 bases. The ends lost 2 bases at V and 1 base at J; junction bases unmatched: 11. The CDR3 is 18 amino acids. From germline, CDR1 is SGDLS and CDR2 YYNGEE.